A selection of T cell receptor beta chains follows, all from one sample in a study of diagnostic markers for celiac disease. TCRdb re-called the reads; every CDR3 protein appears as one record, without DNA. This repertoire comprises more than 450 distinct CDR3 sequences; its ten largest clones make up about 30%. Sequencing was performed on either unsorted cells or a sorted T cell fraction (not recorded which). These receptors were taken from a human donor. Both conserved end residues are part of each CDR3. The size of a clone is reported for some rows only, either as once, few or many, or as a class for expanded clones.

clone_size j_call v_call cdr3_aa
large TRBJ1-2 TRBV13 CASSPKGKGANYGYTF
NA TRBJ1-5 TRBV7-9 CASSTDGFNQPQHF
medium-sized TRBJ1-1 TRBV12-3/TRBV12-4 CASSWDRGTEAFF
NA TRBJ2-3 TRBV20-1 CSARTPDTQYF
large TRBJ2-5 TRBV12-3/TRBV12-4 CASSLGRGPETQYF
large TRBJ2-2 TRBV5-1 CASSQGGNTGELFF
large TRBJ2-2 TRBV29-1 CSVLGLAGGRTGELFF
medium-sized TRBJ1-6 TRBV5-7 CASSLEDREVSPLHF
medium-sized TRBJ1-1 TRBV30 CAWVQGRNTEAFF
medium-sized TRBJ2-3 TRBV30 CAWSVRFPSKLAGWGTDTQYF